This T cell receptor beta chain stems from a study of immune heterogeneity within non-small cell lung tumors. It was a multiplex PCR that amplified TCR beta CDR3, with 32 V and 13 J primers. Each CDR3 protein is one row after TCRdb ran MiXCR on the multiplex PCR reads. Among 12,000 to 15,000 distinct CDR3 sequences listed, 30% were seen once. Study-wide points: Multiple tumor sites within a patient showed recurrence of identical dominant CDR3 beta clonotypes; site-unique high-frequency clones were present as well. Largely distinct from one individual patient to the next were the high-frequency T-cell receptor beta clonotypes.

The count of this clonotype is one. What it recognizes is unknown. Template input was genomic DNA from bulk tumor (around 630 ng per sample). Widely spaced biopsies, several per primary tumor, were obtained at surgery. Patients had untreated, newly diagnosed non-small cell lung cancer and underwent curative surgery. From germline, CDR1 is LNHDA and CDR2 SQIVND (reference sequence). There are 15 residues in the CDR3. V was pared by 10 bases and J by 2 bases, with 18 bases between. The V gene is TRBV19, the J gene TRBJ1-5; tentatively, D is TRBD1 (5 bases). Material for sequencing was lung tumor tissue. The sequence was collected from a woman aged 45-65 years with non-small cell lung cancer. Here the CDR3 DNA reads TGTGCCACCGACCGTAATGGGGCGGGCAATCAGCCCCAGCATTTT. It yields the protein CATDRNGAGNQPQHF.